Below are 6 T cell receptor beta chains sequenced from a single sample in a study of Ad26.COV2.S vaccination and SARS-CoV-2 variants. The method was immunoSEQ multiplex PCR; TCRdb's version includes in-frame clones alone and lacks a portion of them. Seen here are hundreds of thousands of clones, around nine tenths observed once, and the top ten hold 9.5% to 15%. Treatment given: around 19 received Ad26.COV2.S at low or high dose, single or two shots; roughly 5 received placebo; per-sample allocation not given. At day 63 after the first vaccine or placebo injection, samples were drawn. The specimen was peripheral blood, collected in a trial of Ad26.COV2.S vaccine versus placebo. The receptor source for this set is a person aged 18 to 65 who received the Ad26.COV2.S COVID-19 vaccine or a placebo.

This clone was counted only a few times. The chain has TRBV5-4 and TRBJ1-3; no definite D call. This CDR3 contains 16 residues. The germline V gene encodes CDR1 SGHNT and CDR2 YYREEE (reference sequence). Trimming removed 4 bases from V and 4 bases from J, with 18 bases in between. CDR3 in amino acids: CASSPVVSRTGNTIYF. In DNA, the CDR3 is TGTGCCAGCAGCCCGGTGGTCTCCAGGACCGGAAACACCATATATTTT.

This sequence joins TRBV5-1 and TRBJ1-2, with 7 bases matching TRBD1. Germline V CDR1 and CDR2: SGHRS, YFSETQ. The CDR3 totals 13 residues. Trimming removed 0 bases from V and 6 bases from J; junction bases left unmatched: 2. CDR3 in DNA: TGCGCCAGCAGCTTGGAAGGGGGCCATGGCTACACCTTC. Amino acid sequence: CASSLEGGHGYTF.

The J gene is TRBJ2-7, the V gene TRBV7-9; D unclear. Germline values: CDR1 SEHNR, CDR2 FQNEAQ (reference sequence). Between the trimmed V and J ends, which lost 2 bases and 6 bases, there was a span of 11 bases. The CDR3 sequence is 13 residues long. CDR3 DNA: TGTGCCAGCAGCTTAAATGGCTTTGGCGAGCAGTACTTC. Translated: CASSLNGFGEQYF.

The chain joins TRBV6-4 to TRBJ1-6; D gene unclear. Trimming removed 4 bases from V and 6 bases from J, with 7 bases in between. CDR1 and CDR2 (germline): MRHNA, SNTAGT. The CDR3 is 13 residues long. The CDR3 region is CASSVSSNSPLHF. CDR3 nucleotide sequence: TGTGCCAGCAGTGTGTCCAGTAATTCACCCCTCCACTTT.

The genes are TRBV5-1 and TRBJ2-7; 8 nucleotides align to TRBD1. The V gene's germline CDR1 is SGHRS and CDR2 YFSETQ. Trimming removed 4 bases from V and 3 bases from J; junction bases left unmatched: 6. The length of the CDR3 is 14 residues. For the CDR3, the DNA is TGCGCCAGCAGCCCATCCGGGACAGGCTACGAGCAGTACTTC. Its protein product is CASSPSGTGYEQYF.

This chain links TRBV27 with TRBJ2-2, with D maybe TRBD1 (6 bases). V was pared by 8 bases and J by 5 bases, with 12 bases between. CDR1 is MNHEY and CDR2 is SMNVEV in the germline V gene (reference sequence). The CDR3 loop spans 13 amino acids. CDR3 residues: CASGSRGTGELFF. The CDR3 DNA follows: TGTGCCAGCGGATCCAGGGGAACCGGGGAGCTGTTTTTT.